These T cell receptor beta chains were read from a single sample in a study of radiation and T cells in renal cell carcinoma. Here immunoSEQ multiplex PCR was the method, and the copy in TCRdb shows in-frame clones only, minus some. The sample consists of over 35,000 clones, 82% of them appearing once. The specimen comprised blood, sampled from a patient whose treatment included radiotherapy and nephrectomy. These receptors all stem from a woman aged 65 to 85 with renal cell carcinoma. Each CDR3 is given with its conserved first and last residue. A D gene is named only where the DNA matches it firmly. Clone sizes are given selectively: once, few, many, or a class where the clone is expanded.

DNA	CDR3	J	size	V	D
TGTGCCAGTAGCCCGGACGGAATCTATGGCTACACCTTC	CASSPDGIYGYTF	TRBJ1-2	.	TRBV19	.
TGTGCCACTCAGGGGCAGGGGGCGGCCGGGGAGCTGTTTTTT	CATQGQGAAGELFF	TRBJ2-2	.	TRBV10-3	TRBD1
TGTGCCAGCAGCCTCGTGAGGGGGGTCGCCGGGGAGCTGTTTTTT	CASSLVRGVAGELFF	TRBJ2-2	.	TRBV5-8	.
TGTGCCAGCAGTCCGACTAGCGCCAGGACCTACGAGCAGTACTTC	CASSPTSARTYEQYF	TRBJ2-7	once	TRBV2	TRBD2
TGTGCCAGCAGCGCCGTTTTTGGAGAGACCCAGTACTTC	CASSAVFGETQYF	TRBJ2-5	.	TRBV9	.
TGTGCCAGCAGTACAAGGGACACTCCGGGGAGGGGCTACACCTTC	CASSTRDTPGRGYTF	TRBJ1-2	.	TRBV27	.
TGTGCCAGCAGCGTAGACGAGTGGGAGCAGTTCTTC	CASSVDEWEQFF	TRBJ2-1	once	TRBV9	.
TGTGCCAGCAGTTACTCGAGGATTTCTAGCACAGATACGCAGTATTTT	CASSYSRISSTDTQYF	TRBJ2-3	once	TRBV6-5	.
TGCGCCAGCAGCCAAGATAGGGCAGGGGGGACCTACGAGCAGTACTTC	CASSQDRAGGTYEQYF	TRBJ2-7	.	TRBV4-3	.
TGTGCCAGCAGGTTGACAGGGTCGGGCCAGCCCCAGCATTTT	CASRLTGSGQPQHF	TRBJ1-5	.	TRBV6-1	TRBD1
TGTGCCAGCAGTGAAGCGGGACAGGGGTTTGAAAAACTGTTTTTT	CASSEAGQGFEKLFF	TRBJ1-4	.	TRBV6-1	TRBD1
TGCGCCAGCAGCTCGGAGCTGGGTAGAGGGAGGCAGTATTTT	CASSSELGRGRQYF	TRBJ2-3	.	TRBV5-1	.
TGTGCCAGCTCACCACCTTCAGCAAACTATGGCTACACCTTC	CASSPPSANYGYTF	TRBJ1-2	.	TRBV18	.
TGTGCCAGCAGCCCCGTGGAGTGGCCCTCTGGGGCCAACGTCCTGACTTTC	CASSPVEWPSGANVLTF	TRBJ2-6	.	TRBV7-3	.
TGTGCCAGCTCACTGGCCAGAGGGACTAATGAAAAACTGTTTTTT	CASSLARGTNEKLFF	TRBJ1-4	.	TRBV18	.
TGTGCCAGCAGCTGGGGGACAGAAAATGGCTACACCTTC	CASSWGTENGYTF	TRBJ1-2	.	TRBV5-4	TRBD1
TGCGCCAGCAGCTTGGCCTTTAATTCCGGGATCGATGAGCAGTTCTTC	CASSLAFNSGIDEQFF	TRBJ2-1	few	TRBV5-1	.
TGTGCCAGCAGCCTGACAGGGGTCGCAAGGAACACTGAAGCTTTCTTT	CASSLTGVARNTEAFF	TRBJ1-1	.	TRBV28	TRBD1
TGTGCCAGTAGTCCGGGCAGGGGGGCTGAAGCTTTCTTT	CASSPGRGAEAFF	TRBJ1-1	few	TRBV19	TRBD1
TGTGCCAGCAGCGTAGGGGACCTCACAGATACGCAGTATTTT	CASSVGDLTDTQYF	TRBJ2-3	.	TRBV9	.
TGTGCCAGCAGTGAATTGGACAATGAGCAGTTCTTC	CASSELDNEQFF	TRBJ2-1	.	TRBV25-1	.
TGCGCCAGCAGTTCTGGACAGGGGGATGGCTACACCTTC	CASSSGQGDGYTF	TRBJ1-2	.	TRBV5-1	TRBD1
TGTGCCAGCAGACGAAAGGTAGAGGGTATCTCCTACAATGAGCAGTTCTTC	CASRRKVEGISYNEQFF	TRBJ2-1	.	TRBV27	.
TGTGCCAGCAGCGTTAATGCTAATCAGCCCCAGCATTTT	CASSVNANQPQHF	TRBJ1-5	few	TRBV5-5	.
TGTGCCAGCAGCACCTCTCACGGCCAGACCCAGTACTTC	CASSTSHGQTQYF	TRBJ2-5	.	TRBV5-5	.
TGTGCCAGCAGGGGTCGGAGAGAGCAGCCCCAGCATTTT	CASRGRREQPQHF	TRBJ1-5	once	TRBV6-5	.
TGTGCCAGCAGCTTCGTCCCTCAGGGGCTCTACGAGCAGTACTTC	CASSFVPQGLYEQYF	TRBJ2-7	.	TRBV11-1	.
TGTGCCAGCAGCCAGGTTGGGGTAATCAACTATGGCTACACCTTC	CASSQVGVINYGYTF	TRBJ1-2	.	TRBV4-2	.
TGTGCCAGCAGGCTTGGCAGCAATCAGCCCCAGCATTTT	CASRLGSNQPQHF	TRBJ1-5	.	TRBV2	.
TGTGCCAGCAGTTGGGCGGACAGTAATGAGCAGTTCTTC	CASSWADSNEQFF	TRBJ2-1	.	TRBV27	.
TGTGCCTGGAGTGTACAGCGATCGGGGCGAGGCTACACCTTC	CAWSVQRSGRGYTF	TRBJ1-2	.	TRBV30	.
TGTGCCAGCTCACCACGCGGGGGACAAGAGACCCAGTACTTC	CASSPRGGQETQYF	TRBJ2-5	.	TRBV18	TRBD2
TGTGCCAGCAGCTTAGTTGATAACTATGGCTACACCTTC	CASSLVDNYGYTF	TRBJ1-2	.	TRBV5-8	.
TGTGCCACTTCGGGACAGCAAAATCAGCCCCAGCATTTT	CATSGQQNQPQHF	TRBJ1-5	.	TRBV6-1	TRBD1
TGTGCCAGCTCACAACGGGACACCGGAAGAGAGACCCAGTACTTC	CASSQRDTGRETQYF	TRBJ2-5	.	TRBV18	.
TGTGCCAGTAGTATTACAGGGTCGGGCTATGGCTACACCTTC	CASSITGSGYGYTF	TRBJ1-2	.	TRBV19	.
TGTGCCAGTAGTATTAACTCCGACTGGGGCTACACCTTC	CASSINSDWGYTF	TRBJ1-2	once	TRBV19	.
TGTGCCAGCAGTTACGGAACATCGAACTATGGCTACACCTTC	CASSYGTSNYGYTF	TRBJ1-2	.	TRBV6-6	.
TGTGCCAGCAGCGGATTACAGGGCTACGAGCAGTACTTC	CASSGLQGYEQYF	TRBJ2-7	.	TRBV7-9	.
TGTGCCAGCAGTGAAAGCGAGACAGCGGGGGGGATGCCCCAGCATTTT	CASSESETAGGMPQHF	TRBJ1-5	.	TRBV2	.
TGTGCCAGCAGCTTAACTTTCGGGACTGGAAACACCATATATTTT	CASSLTFGTGNTIYF	TRBJ1-3	.	TRBV7-3	.
TGTGCCAGCCATCAATTTTCAACAGGGGGGGGCGAGCAGTACTTC	CASHQFSTGGGEQYF	TRBJ2-7	.	TRBV6-1	.
TGCGCCAGCAGCCAAGCCTACAGGGGTAACTATGGCTACACCTTC	CASSQAYRGNYGYTF	TRBJ1-2	few	TRBV4-1	TRBD1
TGCGCCAGCAGCCCCGGGCCTACCGCCTCTGGGGCCAACGTCCTGACTTTC	CASSPGPTASGANVLTF	TRBJ2-6	once	TRBV4-3	.
TGCGCCAGCAGCTTGGAGGCAGGGGGACGTGGCTACACCTTC	CASSLEAGGRGYTF	TRBJ1-2	.	TRBV5-1	TRBD1
TGTGCCAGCAGTTCACCTGGGGACGGGGGGTATGGCTACACCTTC	CASSSPGDGGYGYTF	TRBJ1-2	few	TRBV6-5	.
TGTGCCAGCAGCCTTAGCGGGGGGGCCTACAATGAGCAGTTCTTC	CASSLSGGAYNEQFF	TRBJ2-1	.	TRBV6-5	TRBD2
TGCGCCAGCAGCCTCGGGACAGCCTACGAAAAACTGTTTTTT	CASSLGTAYEKLFF	TRBJ1-4	.	TRBV4-1	TRBD1
TGTGCCAGCAGCAACCGGGACAGCTCTGGGAGCACCATGTATTTT	CASSNRDSSGSTMYF	TRBJ1-3	medium-sized	TRBV7-9	TRBD1
TGTGCCAGCAGCCCAACAGGGGGAACTAATGAAAAACTGTTTTTT	CASSPTGGTNEKLFF	TRBJ1-4	.	TRBV5-4	TRBD1
TGCGCCAGCAGACCTAGCGGAGCGAACACCGGGGAGCTGTTTTTT	CASRPSGANTGELFF	TRBJ2-2	.	TRBV5-1	TRBD2
TGTGCCAGCAGCGTAAGCGGGAGATACACAGATACGCAGTATTTT	CASSVSGRYTDTQYF	TRBJ2-3	.	TRBV9	TRBD2
TGTGCCAGCAGTGCCGATGACAGGGACTTCCAGCCCCAGCATTTT	CASSADDRDFQPQHF	TRBJ1-5	.	TRBV25-1	TRBD1
TGTGCCAGCAGATTGAATACAGGGTCCTACACTGAAGCTTTCTTT	CASRLNTGSYTEAFF	TRBJ1-1	once	TRBV5-5	.
TGTGCCAGCAGCTTCCGGGACACCCTGCGAACCAAAAACATTCAGTACTTC	CASSFRDTLRTKNIQYF	TRBJ2-4	.	TRBV5-6	.
TGCGCCAGCAGGAGGGGACCCTATGGCTACACCTTC	CASRRGPYGYTF	TRBJ1-2	.	TRBV5-1	.
TGTGCCAGCAAATCGGACAGCACCTTGCGAGGCTACACCTTC	CASKSDSTLRGYTF	TRBJ1-2	once	TRBV6-4	.